The clone carrying this TCR beta chain has a single count. These data come from a study of blood T cell repertoires in COVID-19. The length of the CDR3 is 14 residues. The ends lost 7 bases at V and 4 bases at J; junction bases unmatched: 2. Germline V gene data show CDR1 as SEHNR and CDR2 as FQNEAQ (reference sequence). Only in-frame clones appear in the TCRdb table, and some are missing; sequencing was by immunoSEQ multiplex PCR. The table records about 130,000 clones, more than 85% of them present only once. This sequence originates from a man aged 50 to 59 with active or convalescent COVID-19. The sequencing sample was made of peripheral blood. The rearrangement uses TRBV7-9 and TRBJ2-1; 12 positions match TRBD2. Here the CDR3 reads CASIGLAGYNEQFF. The CDR3 DNA is TGTGCCAGCATAGGACTAGCGGGATACAATGAGCAGTTCTTC.